The sequence of this T cell receptor beta chain was determined in a study of T cell responses to AZD1222 COVID-19 vaccine. CDR1 and CDR2 (germline): LNHDA, SQIVND (reference sequence). This CDR3 region has 15 residues. Trimming removed 6 bases at V and 6 bases at J, with 17 bases between. Only in-frame clones appear in the TCRdb table, and some are missing; sequencing was by immunoSEQ multiplex PCR. The sample consists of 150,000 or so clones, about 90% of them appearing once. This specimen consisted of peripheral blood, obtained 28 days after the second AZD1222 dose. V usage is TRBV19 and J usage is TRBJ1-4, with D possibly being TRBD1 (5 bases). This TCR came from an adult who received the AZD1222 COVID-19 vaccine. The CDR3 sequence: CASRRGSAMDEKLFF. The DNA for the CDR3 is TGTGCCAGTAGAAGGGGTTCGGCAATGGATGAAAAACTGTTTTTT.